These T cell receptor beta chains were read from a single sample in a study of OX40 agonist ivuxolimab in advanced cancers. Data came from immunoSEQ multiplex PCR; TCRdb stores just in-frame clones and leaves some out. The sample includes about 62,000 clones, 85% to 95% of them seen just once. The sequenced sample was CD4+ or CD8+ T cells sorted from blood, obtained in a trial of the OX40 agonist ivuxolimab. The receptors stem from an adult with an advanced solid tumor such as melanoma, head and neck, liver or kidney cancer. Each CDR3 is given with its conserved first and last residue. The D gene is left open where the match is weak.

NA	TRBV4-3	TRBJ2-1	CASSQEPGVTFGNEQFF	TGCGCCAGCAGCCAAGAACCGGGGGTCACGTTTGGCAATGAGCAGTTCTTC
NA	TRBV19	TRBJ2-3	CASSIDADSDTQYF	TGTGCCAGTAGTATAGATGCAGATTCAGATACGCAGTATTTT
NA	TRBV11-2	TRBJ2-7	CASSFADLSYEQYF	TGTGCCAGCAGCTTTGCAGATTTATCCTACGAGCAGTACTTC
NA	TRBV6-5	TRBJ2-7	CASSLQGRENEQYF	TGTGCCAGCAGTCTCCAGGGTAGGGAGAACGAGCAGTACTTC
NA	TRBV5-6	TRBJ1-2	CASSLLQLKGYTF	TGTGCCAGCAGCTTGTTACAGCTAAAAGGCTACACCTTC
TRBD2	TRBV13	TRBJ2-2	CASSPKAGEVGNTGELFF	TGTGCCAGCAGCCCCAAAGCGGGAGAGGTTGGAAACACCGGGGAGCTGTTTTTT
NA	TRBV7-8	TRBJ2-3	CASSHPSTEVDDTQYF	TGTGCCAGCAGCCACCCTTCGACAGAGGTAGACGATACGCAGTATTTT
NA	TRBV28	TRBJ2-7	CASSSPGAREQYF	TGTGCCAGCAGTTCGCCGGGGGCGAGGGAGCAGTACTTC
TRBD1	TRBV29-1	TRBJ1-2	CSVPTGDHGYTF	TGCAGCGTTCCAACAGGGGATCATGGCTACACCTTC
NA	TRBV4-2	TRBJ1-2	CASSQAGSGYTF	TGTGCCAGCAGCCAAGCAGGGAGTGGCTACACCTTC
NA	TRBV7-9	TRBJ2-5	CASSQIDTGQVPIKTQYF	TGTGCCAGCAGCCAGATAGATACAGGTCAGGTCCCAATAAAGACCCAGTACTTC
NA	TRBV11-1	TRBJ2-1	CASSTPGTVYNEQFF	TGTGCCAGCAGCACCCCCGGGACTGTCTACAATGAGCAGTTCTTC
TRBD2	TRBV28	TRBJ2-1	CASSIWTSAEQFF	TGTGCCAGCAGTATTTGGACTAGTGCTGAGCAGTTCTTC
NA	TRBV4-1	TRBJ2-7	CASSQGWGQEQYF	TGCGCCAGCAGCCAAGGGTGGGGACAAGAGCAGTACTTC
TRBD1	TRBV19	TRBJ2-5	CASSLDRDYQETQYF	TGTGCCAGTAGCCTCGACAGGGATTACCAAGAGACCCAGTACTTC
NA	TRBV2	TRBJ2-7	CASMGGTSYEQYF	TGTGCCAGCATGGGCGGGACCTCCTACGAGCAGTACTTC
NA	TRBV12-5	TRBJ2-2	CASGFDAGTGELFF	TGTGCTAGTGGTTTCGACGCGGGGACCGGGGAGCTGTTTTTT